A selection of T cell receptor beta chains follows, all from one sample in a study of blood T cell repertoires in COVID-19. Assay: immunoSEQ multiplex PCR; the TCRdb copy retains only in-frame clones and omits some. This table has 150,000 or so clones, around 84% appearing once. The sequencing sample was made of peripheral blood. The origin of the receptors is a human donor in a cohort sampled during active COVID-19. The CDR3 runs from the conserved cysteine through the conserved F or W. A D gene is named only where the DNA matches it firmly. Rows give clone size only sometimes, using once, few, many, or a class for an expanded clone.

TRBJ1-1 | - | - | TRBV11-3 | TGTGCCAGCAGCTTAGGGACAGACACTGAAGCTTTCTTT | CASSLGTDTEAFF
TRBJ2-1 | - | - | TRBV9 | TGTGCCAGCAGCGCCGGGACAAACAATGAGCAGTTCTTC | CASSAGTNNEQFF
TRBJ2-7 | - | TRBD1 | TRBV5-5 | TGTGCCAGCAGTCAACAGGGGGGTCCCTACGAGCAGTACTTC | CASSQQGGPYEQYF
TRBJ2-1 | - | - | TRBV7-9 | TGTGCCAGCAGCTTGGCCACAAGCTCCTACAATGAGCAGTTCTTC | CASSLATSSYNEQFF
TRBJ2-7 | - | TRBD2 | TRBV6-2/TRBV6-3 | TGTGCCAGCAGTTACCCCCAGCGGGGTCCTCTCGAGCAGTACTTC | CASSYPQRGPLEQYF
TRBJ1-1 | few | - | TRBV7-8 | TGTGCCACAGAGGGACTGCAAATGAACACTGAAGCTTTCTTT | CATEGLQMNTEAFF
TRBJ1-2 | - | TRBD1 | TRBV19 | TGTGCCAGTAGCCGTCCCGGGACAGGGACTAACTATGGCTACACCTTC | CASSRPGTGTNYGYTF
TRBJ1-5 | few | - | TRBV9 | TGTGCCAGCAGCGTTAGTCCCAACGCCGCCCAGCCCCAGCATTTT | CASSVSPNAAQPQHF
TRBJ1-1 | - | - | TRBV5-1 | TGCGCCAGCAGCGCCAGGGTTGGGATGAACACTGAAGCTTTCTTT | CASSARVGMNTEAFF
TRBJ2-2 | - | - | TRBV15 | TGTGCCACCAGCAGAGATCGCGTCCGCACCGGGGAGCTGTTTTTT | CATSRDRVRTGELFF
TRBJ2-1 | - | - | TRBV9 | TGTGCCAGCAGTGGAGGGACGGCAAGGGATGAGCAGTTCTTC | CASSGGTARDEQFF
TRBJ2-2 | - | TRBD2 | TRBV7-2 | TGTGCCAGCAGCTCAGGCGGGGGATTCGGGGAGCTGTTTTTT | CASSSGGGFGELFF
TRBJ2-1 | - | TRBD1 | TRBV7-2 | TGTGCCAGCAGCTTCGGACAGGGGAACTACAATGAGCAGTTCTTC | CASSFGQGNYNEQFF
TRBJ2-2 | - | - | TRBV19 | TGTGCCTCCTATGGGGCGGGACGGGCCACCGGGGAGCTGTTTTTT | CASYGAGRATGELFF
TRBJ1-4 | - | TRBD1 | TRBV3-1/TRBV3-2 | TGTGCCAGCAGCCAAGATTTAAGGTGGGGACAGCTTAATGAAAAACTGTTTTTT | CASSQDLRWGQLNEKLFF
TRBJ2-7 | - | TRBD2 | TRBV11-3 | TGTGCCAGCAGCGTCCAGACTAGCGGGGGTGTCGAGCAGTACTTC | CASSVQTSGGVEQYF
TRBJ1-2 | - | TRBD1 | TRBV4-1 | TGCGCCAGCAGCCAAGCTGACAGGGAACGCTATGGCTACACCTTC | CASSQADRERYGYTF